Given below is one TCR beta chain in context. Antigen: not known. TCRdb called the 5' RACE reads again in MiXCR, with one record for every CDR3 protein. The sample lists more than 650,000 distinct CDR3 sequences, roughly 6.2% occurring once. This sample is drawn from a study of identical twins. Study-level results: Surplus twin overlap in beta out-of-frame sequences was less pronounced. Twin-shared out-of-frame alpha sequences showed excess low generation probability.

Sequencing input: naive T cells sorted from blood. This clonotype originated in a man between 18 and 35 years old in good health.

The CDR3 DNA sequence: TGTGCCAGCAGCCAAGACGGTTCGGGAGTGCAAGAGACCCAGTACTTC. Residues: CASSQDGSGVQETQYF. The chain carries TRBV3-1 and TRBJ2-5, with D possibly matching TRBD2 (6 bases). The CDR3 runs to 16 residues. CDR1 and CDR2 (germline): LGHDT, YNNKEL (reference sequence). V was shortened by 0 bases and J by 2 bases, with 13 bases between the two germline ends.